This passage covers 10 T cell receptor beta chains from one sample sequenced in a study of somatic mutations in cytotoxic T cells in rheumatoid arthritis. Clones were read by immunoSEQ multiplex PCR, and TCRdb kept only the in-frame ones, dropping some. The sample carries some 30,000 clones, more than 85% recorded once. The specimen was CD8+ T cells sorted from blood. The origin of the receptors is an adult with rheumatoid arthritis.

This clone has just one count. The rearrangement uses TRBV5-5 and TRBJ2-2; TRBD1 matches at 8 bases. V was clipped by 0 bases and J by 1 base; unmatched bases: 5. The CDR3 has 17 residues. Germline CDR1 is SGHKS and CDR2 is YYEKEE (reference sequence). In DNA, the CDR3 is TGTGCCAGCAGCTTGGCAGGGGGCGCCTTGAACACCGGGGAGCTGTTTTTT. Amino acid sequence: CASSLAGGALNTGELFF.

This clone was recorded only once. The chain has TRBV11-2 and TRBJ2-7, with D maybe TRBD2 (6 bases). Germline-derived CDR1 and CDR2 are SGHAT and FQNNGV. The V end lost 3 bases, the J end lost 0 bases, and 6 bases lay between the germline ends. The CDR3 has 13 residues. CDR3 protein: CASSLGGSYEQYF. The CDR3 DNA follows: TGTGCCAGCAGCTTGGGAGGCTCCTACGAGCAGTACTTC.

V gene TRBV28 combines with J gene TRBJ1-6, with no clear D. CDR1 is MDHEN and CDR2 is SYDVKM in the germline V gene. V lost 6 bases to trimming and J lost 11 bases, with 20 bases between them. The CDR3 has 15 residues. The CDR3 DNA sequence: TGTGCCAGCAGACCCGCGAGCCACCTAATCCCACCCCTCCACTTT. Its protein is CASRPASHLIPPLHF.

The V call is TRBV6-6, the J call TRBJ2-2; D tentatively fits TRBD1 or TRBD2 (5 bases each). The ends were cut back, 5 bases at V and 6 bases at J, with 13 bases in the middle. Germline assignment: CDR1 MNHNY and CDR2 SVGAGI (reference sequence). The CDR3 covers 14 residues. The CDR3 sequence is CASSRDRWAGELFF. CDR3 bases: TGTGCCAGCAGTAGGGACCGGTGGGCCGGGGAGCTGTTTTTT.

The CDR3 DNA sequence: TGCAGCGTGGATGGCGTGGGACTGGGACATGAGCAGTTCTTC. Translation: CSVDGVGLGHEQFF. The chain uses TRBV29-1 and TRBJ2-1; D is possibly TRBD2 (6 bases). The germline V gene has CDR1 SQVTM and CDR2 ANQGSEA. This CDR3 region has 14 residues. V dropped 6 bases and J dropped 8 bases, with 20 bases sitting between them.

CDR3 region: CASSQDEYTVNTDTQYF. CDR3 nucleotide sequence: TGCGCCAGCAGCCAAGATGAGTATACCGTGAACACAGATACGCAGTATTTT. The J gene is TRBJ2-3, the V gene TRBV4-3; no clear D. The CDR3 has 17 amino acids. V gave up 0 bases and J gave up 2 bases, with 15 bases separating them. Per the germline V gene, CDR1 is LGHNA and CDR2 is YSLEER.

The genes are TRBV4-2 and TRBJ2-7; D is perhaps TRBD2 (6 bases). This CDR3 is 16 amino acids long. Germline V gives CDR1 LGHNA, CDR2 YNFKEQ. V was pared by 0 bases and J by 1 base, with 13 bases between. DNA for the CDR3: TGTGCCAGCAGCCAAGATCCGGGGGAGCGATCCTACGAGCAGTACTTC. Residues: CASSQDPGERSYEQYF.

This clone was observed once. V gene TRBV20-1 combines with J gene TRBJ1-4; unclear D gene. Trimming stripped 6 bases from V and 8 bases from J, with 10 bases between. This CDR3 region has 11 residues. From germline, CDR1 is DFQATT and CDR2 SNEGSKA (reference sequence). DNA for the CDR3: TGCAGTGCCCCCGAGGGAGAAAAACTGTTTTTT. Translated: CSAPEGEKLFF.

The chain recombines TRBV25-1 with TRBJ2-3, with D unclear. V lost 8 bases to trimming and J lost 6 bases, with 12 bases between them. CDR3 length: 12 residues. CDR1 and CDR2 (germline): MGHDK, SYGVNS. The CDR3 coding sequence is TGTGCCAGCCGCGCGGATGTGGATACGCAGTATTTT. Translated, it gives CASRADVDTQYF.

This clone was counted between two and nine times. CDR3 coding DNA: TGTGCCAGCAGCTTGGGGGGAAATGGACAGCCCCAGCATTTT. This encodes CASSLGGNGQPQHF. The J gene is TRBJ1-5, the V gene TRBV28, with D perhaps matching TRBD1 (5 bases). Trimming left V 6 bases short and J 7 bases short, with 16 bases between. CDR1 is MDHEN, CDR2 SYDVKM, per germline. The CDR3 sequence is 14 residues long.